A selection of T cell receptor beta chains follows, all from one sample in a study of control samples from healthy donors and cancer patients. Only in-frame clones appear in the TCRdb table, and some are missing; sequencing was by immunoSEQ multiplex PCR. The data contain roughly 150,000 clones, nearly 95% of them singletons. Sequencing used blood. These TCRs come from a man over 45 in good health. Each CDR3 is given with its conserved first and last residue. A D gene is named only where the DNA matches it firmly. Only some rows state a clone size, as once, few, many or a class for expanded clones.

CDR3aa,CDR3nt,v_gene,j_gene,d_gene,abundance
CASSSRGLAGGYEQYF,TGTGCCAGCAGCTCAAGGGGGCTAGCGGGAGGCTACGAGCAGTACTTC,TRBV7-2,TRBJ2-7,TRBD2,-
CASSLSRGGETQYF,TGCGCCAGCAGCTTGTCAAGGGGCGGGGAGACCCAGTACTTC,TRBV5-1,TRBJ2-5,-,-
CAWNSGLGIGNQPQHF,TGTGCCTGGAACAGTGGGTTAGGTATAGGCAATCAGCCCCAGCATTTT,TRBV30,TRBJ1-5,-,-
CASMRGNYNSPLHF,TGTGCCAGCATGAGGGGGAACTATAATTCACCCCTCCACTTT,TRBV25-1,TRBJ1-6,-,-
CASSLDGAGNTIYF,TGTGCCAGCAGCTTGGACGGGGCTGGAAACACCATATATTTT,TRBV5-5,TRBJ1-3,-,few
CAVRGKGGNQPQHF,TGTGCCGTTCGAGGGAAGGGAGGGAATCAGCCCCAGCATTTT,TRBV24-1,TRBJ1-5,-,-
CASSQWRALAGEGYEQYF,TGCGCCAGCAGTCAATGGAGGGCTCTAGCGGGAGAGGGGTACGAGCAGTACTTC,TRBV23-1,TRBJ2-7,TRBD2,-
CASSLGFEQYF,TGTGCCAGCAGTTTGGGGTTCGAGCAGTACTTC,TRBV28,TRBJ2-7,-,-
CASSLGGGTNEKLFF,TGTGCTAGCAGCTTAGGTGGGGGTACTAATGAAAAACTGTTTTTT,TRBV7-7,TRBJ1-4,-,-
CASSWSGGAEYF,TGTGCCAGCAGTTGGAGCGGGGGGGCGGAGTATTTT,TRBV6-5,TRBJ2-3,TRBD2,-
CASSLPGTTNTGELFF,TGTGCCAGCAGTTTACCCGGGACTACAAACACCGGGGAGCTGTTTTTT,TRBV28,TRBJ2-2,TRBD2,once
CASGRDTGELFF,TGTGCCAGCGGTCGGGATACCGGGGAGCTGTTTTTT,TRBV6-5,TRBJ2-2,-,-
CASRQYSVATNEKLFF,TGCGCCAGCAGACAATATTCCGTTGCAACTAATGAAAAACTGTTTTTT,TRBV5-1,TRBJ1-4,-,once
CAISSGTGGSPLHF,TGTGCCATCAGTTCCGGGACAGGGGGCTCACCCCTCCACTTT,TRBV10-3,TRBJ1-6,TRBD1,-
CASSPRQVDNSPLHF,TGTGCCAGCTCACCACGGCAGGTTGATAATTCACCCCTCCACTTT,TRBV18,TRBJ1-6,-,-
CASSLQGVFNEKLFF,TGTGCCAGCAGCTTACAGGGGGTCTTTAATGAAAAACTGTTTTTT,TRBV13,TRBJ1-4,TRBD1,-
CASSQESVAAKNIQYF,TGTGCCAGCAGCCAAGAATCAGTAGCAGCCAAAAACATTCAGTACTTC,TRBV4-2,TRBJ2-4,-,-
CASKGRTQETQYF,TGTGCCAGTAAAGGTCGGACCCAAGAGACCCAGTACTTC,TRBV19,TRBJ2-5,-,-
CASSDARGVGNIQYF,TGTGCCAGCAGTGACGCCAGGGGGGTTGGGAACATTCAGTACTTC,TRBV25-1,TRBJ2-4,-,-
CASSSYTYGYTF,TGTGCCAGCAGTAGTTACACGTATGGCTACACCTTC,TRBV12-3/TRBV12-4,TRBJ1-2,-,-
CASSPGLYSYNEQFF,TGTGCCAGCAGCCCAGGACTCTATTCCTACAATGAGCAGTTCTTC,TRBV3-1/TRBV3-2,TRBJ2-1,-,-
CASSLSGGRAYEQYF,TGTGCCAGCAGCTTGAGTGGCGGGAGAGCCTACGAGCAGTACTTC,TRBV11-2,TRBJ2-7,TRBD2,once